This T cell receptor (beta chain) was obtained from a study of OX40 agonist ivuxolimab in advanced cancers. As for the study in general: Patients received ivuxolimab, an intravenous treatment, every 2 weeks at 0.01 to 10 mg/kg. Partial responses occurred in three patients (one hepatocellular carcinoma, two cutaneous melanoma). Whole-study results and caveats: There were also nonresponders showing low normalized T-cell clonal expansion.

Data came from immunoSEQ multiplex PCR; TCRdb stores just in-frame clones and leaves some out. The data hold some 94,000 clones, with 90% to 95% observed a single time. The V and J ends lost 4 bases and 7 bases, in that order; junction bases with no gene match: 8. The CDR3 has 13 amino acids. Germline CDR1 SGHDT, CDR2 YYEEEE. In regard to this clone: No antigen is known for it.

The rearrangement uses TRBV5-6 and TRBJ2-7, with 7 bases matching TRBD1. This clonotype was obtained from an adult with an advanced solid tumor such as melanoma, head and neck, liver or kidney cancer. The sample was CD4+ or CD8+ T cells sorted from blood, taken in a trial of the OX40 agonist ivuxolimab. CDR3 protein: CASSHSTGLEQYF. The CDR3 coding sequence is TGTGCCAGCAGCCATTCGACAGGGTTAGAGCAGTACTTC.